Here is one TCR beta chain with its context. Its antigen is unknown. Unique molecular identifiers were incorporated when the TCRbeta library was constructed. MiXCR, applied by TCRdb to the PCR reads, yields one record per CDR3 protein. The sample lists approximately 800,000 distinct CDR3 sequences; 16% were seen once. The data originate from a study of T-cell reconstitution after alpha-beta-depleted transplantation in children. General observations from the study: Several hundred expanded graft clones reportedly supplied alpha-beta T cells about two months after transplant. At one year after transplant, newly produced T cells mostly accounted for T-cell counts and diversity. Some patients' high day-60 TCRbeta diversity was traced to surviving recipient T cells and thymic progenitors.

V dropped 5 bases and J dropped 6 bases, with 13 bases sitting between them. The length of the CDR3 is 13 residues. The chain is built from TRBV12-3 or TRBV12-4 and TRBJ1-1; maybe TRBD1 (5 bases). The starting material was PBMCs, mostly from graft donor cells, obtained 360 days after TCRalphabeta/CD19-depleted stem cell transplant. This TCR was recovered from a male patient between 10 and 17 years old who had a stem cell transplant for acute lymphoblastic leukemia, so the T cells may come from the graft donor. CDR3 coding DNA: TGTGCCAGCAGTCTCAGCAGGGTTTCTGAAGCTTTCTTT. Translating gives CASSLSRVSEAFF.